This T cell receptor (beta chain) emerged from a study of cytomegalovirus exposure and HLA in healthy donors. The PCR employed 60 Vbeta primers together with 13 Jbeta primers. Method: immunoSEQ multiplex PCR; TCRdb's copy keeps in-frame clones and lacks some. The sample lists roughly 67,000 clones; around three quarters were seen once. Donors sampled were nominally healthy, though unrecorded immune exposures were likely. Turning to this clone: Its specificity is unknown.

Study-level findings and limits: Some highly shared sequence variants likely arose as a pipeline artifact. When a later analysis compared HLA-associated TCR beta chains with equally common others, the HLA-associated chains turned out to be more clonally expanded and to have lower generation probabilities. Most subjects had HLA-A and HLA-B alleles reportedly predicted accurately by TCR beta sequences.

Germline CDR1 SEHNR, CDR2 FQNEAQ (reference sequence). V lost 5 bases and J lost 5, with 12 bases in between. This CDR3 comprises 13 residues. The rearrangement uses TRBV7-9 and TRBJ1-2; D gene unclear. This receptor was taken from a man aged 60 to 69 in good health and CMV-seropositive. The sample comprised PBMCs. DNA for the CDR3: TGTGCCAGCAGCCGGACTGGTCTTTATGGCTACACCTTC. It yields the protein CASSRTGLYGYTF.